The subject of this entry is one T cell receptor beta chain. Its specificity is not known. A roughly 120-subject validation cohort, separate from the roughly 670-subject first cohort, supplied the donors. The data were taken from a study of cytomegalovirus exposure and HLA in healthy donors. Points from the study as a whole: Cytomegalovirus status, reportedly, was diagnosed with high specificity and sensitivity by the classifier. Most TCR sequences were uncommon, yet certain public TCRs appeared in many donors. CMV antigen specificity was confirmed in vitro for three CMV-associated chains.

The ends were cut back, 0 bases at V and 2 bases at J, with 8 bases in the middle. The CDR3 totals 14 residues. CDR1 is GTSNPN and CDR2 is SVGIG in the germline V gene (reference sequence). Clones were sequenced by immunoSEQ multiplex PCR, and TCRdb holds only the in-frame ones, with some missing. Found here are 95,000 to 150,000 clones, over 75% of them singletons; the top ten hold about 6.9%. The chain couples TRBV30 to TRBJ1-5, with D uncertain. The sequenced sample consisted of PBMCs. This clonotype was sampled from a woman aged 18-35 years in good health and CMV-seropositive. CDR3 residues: CAWSVGGGNQPQHF. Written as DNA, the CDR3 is TGTGCCTGGAGTGTAGGAGGAGGCAATCAGCCCCAGCATTTT.